These 30 T cell receptor beta chains came from one sample sequenced in a study of beta chain features in type 1 diabetes. Expressed TCRB transcripts got sequenced, as all isolated RNA was reverse transcribed. Profiled with immunoSEQ multiplex PCR; TCRdb holds only in-frame clones, not every one. This table has around 150,000 clones, under 9.5% appearing once. Material: central memory CD4+ T cells from blood. The receptors shown here come from a man between 18 and 35 years old in good health.

This clone was picked up a small number of times. The V gene is TRBV7-2, the J gene TRBJ1-5, with 7 bases that match TRBD1. With 4 bases clipped from V and 1 base from J, the junction kept 7 bases outside the gene matches. This CDR3 is built from 16 residues. From germline, CDR1 is SGHTA and CDR2 FQGNSA. CDR3 DNA: TGTGCCAGCAGCTCCCACAGGGGACAGAGCAATCAGCCCCAGCATTTT. It translates to CASSSHRGQSNQPQHF.

V gene TRBV28 combines with J gene TRBJ1-2; TRBD1 aligns across 10 bases. The germline CDR1 and CDR2 sequences are MDHEN and SYDVKM. There are 16 residues in the CDR3. V gave up 7 bases and J gave up 7 bases; unmatched junction bases: 15. CDR3 protein: CASINSPGQGWSGYTF. The CDR3 DNA is TGTGCCAGCATCAATTCTCCGGGACAGGGGTGGAGTGGCTACACCTTC.

The chain uses TRBV30 and TRBJ2-5, with a tentative D call TRBD2 (6 bases). This CDR3 has 15 residues. Germline V lookup: CDR1 GTSNPN, CDR2 SVGIG (reference sequence). V was cut by 5 bases and J by 2 bases, with 18 bases left in between. DNA of the CDR3: TGTGCCTGGGGACGATGGCGGAGGGGTCAAGAGACCCAGTACTTC. Translating it yields CAWGRWRRGQETQYF. The full variable domain, in which reference TRBV30 and TRBJ2-5 provide the parts outside the CDR3, is SQTIHQWPATLVQPVGSPLSLECTVEGTSNPNLYWYRQAAGRGLQLLFYSVGIGQISSEVPQNLSASRPQDRQFILSSKKLLLSDSGFYLCAWGRWRRGQETQYFGPGTRLLVL.

Ten or more counts support this clone. The rearrangement uses TRBV5-1 and TRBJ2-5; 10 bases are shared with TRBD1. Per the germline V gene, CDR1 is SGHRS and CDR2 is YFSETQ. V trimming: 4 bases; J trimming: 2 bases; junction bases outside the gene matches: 5. CDR3 length: 15 residues. CDR3 in DNA: TGCGCCAGCAGCCAGAGGACAGGGGGGCAAGAGACCCAGTACTTC. Its protein product is CASSQRTGGQETQYF.

This clone occurred many times. This chain uses TRBV2 with TRBJ2-3; D uncertain. Trimming removed 8 bases at V and 3 bases at J, with 6 bases between. The germline gives CDR1 SNHLY, CDR2 FYNNEI. CDR3 length: 11 residues. CDR3 sequence reads: CASCGTDTQYF. For the CDR3, the DNA is TGTGCCAGCTGCGGAACAGATACGCAGTATTTT.

This clone has more than one count but fewer than ten. This chain connects TRBV11-2 to TRBJ2-2; D may be TRBD2 (7 bases). V lost 6 bases to trimming and J lost 0 bases, with 14 bases between them. The CDR3 is 16 residues long. The germline CDR1 and CDR2 sequences are SGHAT and FQNNGV. Here the CDR3 DNA reads TGTGCCAGCAGGGTAGGGGGGGCAGCGAACACCGGGGAGCTGTTTTTT. This translates into CASRVGGAANTGELFF.

This clone appeared a few times. The V and J genes are TRBV4-2 and TRBJ1-4; 9 bases align to TRBD1. Germline V gives CDR1 LGHNA, CDR2 YNFKEQ. With 2 bases clipped from V and 8 bases from J, the junction kept 9 bases outside the gene matches. This CDR3 is built from 16 residues. CDR3 nucleotides: TGTGCCAGCAGCCAAAGCGCGGGACAGGGATTCGAAAAACTGTTTTTT. Its translation: CASSQSAGQGFEKLFF.

This clone showed up just a few times. The chain combines TRBV25-1 with TRBJ2-5; D is perhaps TRBD1 (5 bases). Between the trimmed V and J ends, which lost 4 bases and 4 bases, there was a span of 13 bases. Germline V gene data show CDR1 as MGHDK and CDR2 as SYGVNS. CDR3 length equals 14 residues. The CDR3 protein is CASSADRDGETQYF. CDR3 sequence (DNA): TGTGCCAGCAGTGCAGACAGAGATGGAGAGACCCAGTACTTC. Full variable domain (outside the CDR3, taken from reference TRBV25-1 and TRBJ2-5): EADIYQTPRYLVIGTGKKITLECSQTMGHDKMYWYQQDPGMELHLIHYSYGVNSTEKGDLSSESTVSRIRTEHFPLTLESARPSHTSQYLCASSADRDGETQYFGPGTRLLVL.

The gene calls are TRBV11-2 and TRBJ2-1; D possibly corresponds to TRBD2 (6 bases). This CDR3 contains 16 residues. CDR1 SGHAT and CDR2 FQNNGV come from the germline V gene. V lost 0 bases, J lost 0 bases, and 9 bases lay in between. CDR3 bases: TGTGCCAGCAGCTTAGACAAGGGAGGCTCCTACAATGAGCAGTTCTTC. It codes for CASSLDKGGSYNEQFF.

There are a few counts of this clone. This sequence joins TRBV7-9 and TRBJ2-1; 8 bases are shared with TRBD1. The J segment lost 4 bases and the V segment lost 5 bases, leaving 7 bases of the junction unmatched. The V gene's germline CDR1 is SEHNR and CDR2 FQNEAQ (reference sequence). The CDR3 is made up of 15 amino acids. The CDR3 spells CASSQQGVKYNEQFF. DNA for the CDR3: TGTGCCAGCAGCCAACAGGGGGTAAAATACAATGAGCAGTTCTTC.

This sequence joins TRBV5-4 and TRBJ2-6; D is possibly TRBD2 (5 bases). Germline values: CDR1 SGHNT, CDR2 YYREEE (reference sequence). Trimming removed 1 base from V and 1 base from J, with 15 bases in between. This CDR3 is 18 amino acids long. The CDR3 reads CASSLTWGEGSGANVLTF. The DNA for the CDR3 is TGTGCCAGCAGCTTGACTTGGGGAGAAGGGTCTGGGGCCAACGTCCTGACTTTC.

This clone turned up a few times. V usage is TRBV18 and J usage is TRBJ2-7; a weak D match, TRBD1 (5 bases). The germline CDR1 and CDR2 sequences are KGHSH and LQKENI. Trimming left V 0 bases short and J 2 bases short, with 8 bases between. The CDR3 runs 14 residues. The CDR3 DNA reads as TGTGCCAGCTCACCACCGGGGCAGACCTACGAGCAGTACTTC. It specifies CASSPPGQTYEQYF.

V is TRBV10-3 and J is TRBJ1-1; D is unclear. The CDR3 consists of 12 residues. Germline CDR1 and CDR2: ENHRY and SYGVKD. Trimming took 8 bases from V and 1 from J, leaving 8 bases between them. CDR3 protein: CAISVGNTEAFF. The CDR3 DNA reads as TGTGCCATCTCGGTTGGGAACACTGAAGCTTTCTTT.

In its sample, this clone was seen many times. This chain connects TRBV6-6 to TRBJ1-1; D remains ambiguous. Per germline, CDR1 MNHNY and CDR2 SVGAGI (reference sequence). The germline V and J ends were trimmed by 2 bases and 0 bases, with 7 bases remaining between them. This CDR3 has 14 residues. The CDR3: CASSYGAMNTEAFF. The DNA for the CDR3 is TGTGCCAGCAGTTACGGAGCAATGAACACTGAAGCTTTCTTT.

This clone was detected only a few times. J is TRBJ2-7 and V is TRBV18; a possible D gene is TRBD1 (5 bases). Germline loops: CDR1 KGHSH, CDR2 LQKENI. The CDR3 has 15 amino acids. The V and J ends lost 2 bases and 0 bases respectively, with 11 bases between them. As DNA, the CDR3 is TGTGCCAGCTCACCAGGTTTAGACAGCTCCTACGAGCAGTACTTC. Translating it yields CASSPGLDSSYEQYF.

This clone was found a few times. The rearrangement links TRBV28 to TRBJ2-7, with D tentatively TRBD1 (6 bases). The CDR3 has 15 residues. Trimming cost V 6 bases and J 1 base, with 16 bases left between them. CDR1 and CDR2 (germline): MDHEN, SYDVKM. The DNA of the CDR3 is TGTGCCAGCAGACAGACCGGGACATATTCCTACGAGCAGTACTTC. This codes for CASRQTGTYSYEQYF.

This chain uses TRBV5-8 with TRBJ2-3; no reliable D call. V lost 6 bases to trimming and J lost 2 bases, with 13 bases between them. Germline CDR1 is SGHTS and CDR2 is YDEGEE. The CDR3 covers 14 residues. The chain's CDR3 is CASTPRRSTDTQYF. The CDR3 bases are TGTGCCAGCACCCCAAGGCGGTCCACAGATACGCAGTATTTT. The full variable domain, its missing parts supplied by reference TRBV5-8 and TRBJ2-3, is EAGVTQSPTHLIKTRGQQATLRCSPISGHTSVYWYQQALGLGLQFLLWYDEGEERNRGNFPPRFSGRQFPNYSSELNVNALELEDSALYLCASTPRRSTDTQYFGPGTRLTVL.

The chain employs TRBV4-1 and TRBJ1-1; TRBD1 might be the D (6 bases). The V and J ends lost 4 bases and 0 bases respectively, with 12 bases between them. Germline-derived CDR1 and CDR2 are MGHRA and YSYEKL. The CDR3 loop spans 15 amino acids. The CDR3 region is CASSLTGNMNTEAFF. CDR3 coding DNA: TGCGCCAGCAGCCTAACAGGGAACATGAACACTGAAGCTTTCTTT.

V gene TRBV7-3 combines with J gene TRBJ2-3; D gene ambiguous. This CDR3 has 15 amino acids. Germline V gene lookup returns CDR1 SGHTA and CDR2 FQGTGA. Between the trimmed V and J ends, which lost 5 bases and 4 bases, there was a span of 16 bases. Here the CDR3 DNA reads TGTGCCAGCAGCCCGAGTTGGGCCAAGGCAGATACGCAGTATTTT. As protein: CASSPSWAKADTQYF.

This clone was seen at least ten times. This rearrangement joins TRBV29-1 to TRBJ1-5; the D gene is possibly TRBD1 (6 bases). The CDR3 is made up of 12 amino acids. Germline lookup yields CDR1 SQVTM and CDR2 ANQGSEA. Trimming removed 5 bases at V and 2 bases at J, with 7 bases between. CDR3 in amino acids: CSVQGRNQPQHF. The CDR3 bases are TGCAGCGTTCAGGGGCGCAATCAGCCCCAGCATTTT.

V is TRBV6-1 and J is TRBJ1-1; TRBD1 is a possible D gene (6 bases). In germline, CDR1 is MNHNS, CDR2 SASEGT. Trimming took off 5 bases at V and 7 bases at J, with 14 bases between the two ends. The CDR3 is made up of 13 amino acids. This CDR3 is CASSTEGGSEAFF. The CDR3 bases are TGTGCCAGCAGTACCGAGGGGGGGAGTGAAGCTTTCTTT.

The rearrangement joins TRBV28 to TRBJ1-6; D might be TRBD1 (5 bases). The CDR3 is 15 amino acids. Germline V lookup: CDR1 MDHEN, CDR2 SYDVKM. Trimming stripped 5 bases from V and 6 bases from J, with 14 bases between. CDR3 sequence: CASSGGERVNSPLHF. The DNA of the CDR3 is TGTGCCAGCAGTGGGGGGGAGCGCGTTAATTCACCCCTCCACTTT.

This clone was picked up many times. V is TRBV5-6 and J is TRBJ2-3; no reliable D call. Trimming removed 0 bases from V and 3 bases from J, with 11 bases in between. The CDR3 is 15 residues long. The germline CDR1 and CDR2 sequences are SGHDT and YYEEEE. The CDR3 reads CASSLVTLETDTQYF. The CDR3 DNA reads TGTGCCAGCAGCTTGGTGACTCTGGAGACAGATACGCAGTATTTT.

The rearrangement links TRBV7-2 to TRBJ2-1; TRBD2 agrees at 14 bases. V was clipped by 3 bases and J by 9 bases; unmatched bases: 10. This CDR3 has 17 amino acids. Germline V gene sequence: CDR1 SGHTA, CDR2 FQGNSA. The chain's CDR3 is CASSFGGLAGVPGEQFF. CDR3 DNA: TGTGCCAGCAGCTTTGGGGGACTAGCGGGGGTTCCGGGTGAGCAGTTCTTC.

This clone has ten or more counts. This chain joins TRBV30 and TRBJ2-7, with TRBD1 matching over 7 bases. Looked up from germline, CDR1 is GTSNPN and CDR2 is SVGIG (reference sequence). V shed 5 bases and J 9 bases; nucleotides not matched to a gene: 13. The length of the CDR3 is 13 residues. In DNA, the CDR3 is TGTGCCTGGGACACAAACAGGGGAGTAGCGCAGTACTTC. This sequence encodes CAWDTNRGVAQYF.

In its sample, this clone was seen a few times. V is TRBV6-4 and J is TRBJ2-1; TRBD2 matches at 8 bases. V was pared by 6 bases and J by 0 bases, with 4 bases of the junction left unmatched. This CDR3 contains 15 residues. From germline, CDR1 is MRHNA and CDR2 SNTAGT. The DNA of the CDR3 is TGTGCCAGCAGAAGAGCGGGGGACTCCTACAATGAGCAGTTCTTC. Translated, it gives CASRRAGDSYNEQFF.

This clone showed up many times. This sequence joins TRBV7-9 and TRBJ1-2; TRBD1 might be the D (5 bases). In germline, CDR1 is SEHNR, CDR2 FQNEAQ (reference sequence). CDR3 size: 12 residues. V dropped 0 bases and J dropped 8 bases, with 7 bases sitting between them. The CDR3 is CASSLAGVGYTF. CDR3 nucleotide sequence: TGTGCCAGCAGCTTAGCAGGGGTCGGCTACACCTTC.

There are a few counts of this clone. The sample contains more than one DNA sequence encoding this CDR3. J is TRBJ2-1 and V is TRBV18, with TRBD1 identical over 7 bases. J gave up 5 bases and V 3 bases, and 1 base lay outside the gene matches. Per germline, CDR1 KGHSH and CDR2 LQKENI. This CDR3 spans 13 amino acids. The CDR3 DNA is TGTGCCAGCTCACCCGGGACAGACAATGAGCAGTTCTTC. Protein sequence: CASSPGTDNEQFF.

The rearrangement uses TRBV4-3 and TRBJ2-3; no clear D gene. The length of the CDR3 is 16 residues. The germline V gene encodes CDR1 LGHNA and CDR2 YSLEER. V lost 0 bases and J 0 bases, leaving 10 bases between the germline ends. DNA of the CDR3: TGCGCCAGCAGCCAAGATGTAGCTGCTAGCACAGATACGCAGTATTTT. Translation: CASSQDVAASTDTQYF.

The chain joins TRBV5-1 to TRBJ2-1, with a tentative D call TRBD2 (6 bases). Per the germline V gene, CDR1 is SGHRS and CDR2 is YFSETQ. V was cut by 1 base and J by 7 bases, with 15 bases left in between. The CDR3 extends over 15 amino acids. The DNA for the CDR3 is TGCGCCAGCAGCTTGTCGGGGGATGTCGTAAATGAGCAGTTCTTC. It yields the protein CASSLSGDVVNEQFF.